A single sample gave rise to the 21 T cell receptor beta chains below, sequenced in a study of shared clonotypes between healthy human individuals. Assay: immunoSEQ multiplex PCR; the TCRdb copy retains only in-frame clones and omits some. The table includes some 660,000 clones, about three quarters detected once. Sequencing was done on a sample of memory CD4+ T cells sorted from blood. The subset here: CD45RA-negative fraction. The source is a woman aged 25 to 45 in good health.

V is TRBV7-8 and J is TRBJ2-7; 11 nucleotides line up with TRBD2. The trim removed 5 bases at V and 0 bases at J, leaving 3 bases unmatched. Germline CDR1 is SGHVS and CDR2 is FQNEAQ. The CDR3 consists of 15 residues. The DNA of the CDR3 is TGTGCCAGCAGCCTGACTAGCGGGATCTCCTACGAGCAGTACTTC. Translation: CASSLTSGISYEQYF. Using reference TRBV7-8 and TRBJ2-7 for the parts outside the CDR3, the full variable domain is GAGVSQSPRYKVAKRGQDVALRCDPISGHVSLFWYQQALGQGPEFLTYFQNEAQLDKSGLPSDRFFAERPEGSVSTLKIQRTQQEDSAVYLCASSLTSGISYEQYFGPGTRLTVT.

This chain connects TRBV11-2 to TRBJ2-2; 7 positions agree with TRBD1. Germline V gene data show CDR1 as SGHAT and CDR2 as FQNNGV. CDR3 length equals 16 residues. After removal of 8 bases from V and 2 bases from J, the junction contained 11 bases not matched to a gene. Written as DNA, the CDR3 is TGTGCCAGCGGAAAGGACAGGATAAGTAACACCGGGGAGCTGTTTTTT. Residues: CASGKDRISNTGELFF.

The rearrangement uses TRBV7-9 and TRBJ1-2; D call uncertain. CDR1 and CDR2 from the germline V gene are SEHNR and FQNEAQ (reference sequence). The V end lost 5 bases, the J end lost 8 bases, and 9 bases lay between the germline ends. CDR3 length equals 11 residues. The CDR3 loop is CASSPQSGYTF. For the CDR3, the DNA is TGTGCCAGCAGCCCCCAATCCGGCTACACCTTC.

There are a few counts of this clone. The chain uses TRBV18 and TRBJ1-2, with TRBD1 as a possible D gene (5 bases). The CDR3 runs to 11 residues. Trimming stripped 3 bases from V and 14 bases from J, with 13 bases between. Germline assignment: CDR1 KGHSH and CDR2 LQKENI. The CDR3 region has the DNA TGTGCCAGCTCACCGGCAGGGTCAGAAACCTTC. Amino acid sequence: CASSPAGSETF.

A few counts support this clone. The rearrangement uses TRBV6-6 and TRBJ2-7; TRBD1 matches 9 bases. Germline CDR1 MNHNY, CDR2 SVGAGI (reference sequence). This CDR3 has 13 residues. Trimming cost V 6 bases and J 3 bases; bases outside gene matches: 3. This CDR3 reads CASRGQGNYEQYF. The CDR3 DNA reads as TGTGCCAGCAGGGGACAGGGAAACTACGAGCAGTACTTC.

CDR3 in DNA: TGTGCCAGTAGTAAATATCACGGGGGCTCCTACGAGCAGTACTTC. It is translated as CASSKYHGGSYEQYF. The rearrangement uses TRBV19 and TRBJ2-7; D is possibly TRBD2 (6 bases). V was shortened by 4 bases and J by 0 bases, with 13 bases between the two germline ends. The CDR3 runs to 15 residues. Germline CDR1 LNHDA, CDR2 SQIVND (reference sequence).

This clone was found many times. Other DNA sequences in the sample encode the same CDR3. The V and J genes are TRBV28 and TRBJ2-4, with D hard to call. Looked up from germline, CDR1 is MDHEN and CDR2 is SYDVKM. Between the trimmed V and J ends, which lost 1 base and 4 bases, there was a span of 8 bases. The CDR3 is made up of 14 amino acids. The CDR3 sequence is CASSLSGQKNIQYF. In nucleotides, the CDR3 is TGTGCCAGCAGTTTATCGGGTCAGAAAAACATTCAGTACTTC.

The CDR3 nucleotides read TGTGCCAGCAGCTTAGGAACAGTTAGGGCTGAAGCTTTCTTT. Protein: CASSLGTVRAEAFF. The chain joins TRBV7-2 to TRBJ1-1; D not certain. The CDR3 contains 14 residues. Germline CDR1 and CDR2: SGHTA and FQGNSA. The V gene lost 1 base and the J gene lost 6 bases, with 12 bases spanning the gap.

The chain employs TRBV2 and TRBJ2-3; a weak D match, TRBD1 (5 bases). Germline CDR1 reads SNHLY; CDR2 reads FYNNEI. Trimming stripped 7 bases from V and 7 bases from J, with 18 bases between. The CDR3 is 14 amino acids. The CDR3 reads CASTFDRDLNTQYF. As DNA, the CDR3 is TGTGCCAGCACCTTCGACAGAGATCTTAATACGCAGTATTTT.

Comment on this clone: At one of its ends the junction is not consistent with the germline gene, which may arise from a read error. The V and J genes are TRBV11-2 and TRBJ2-2; maybe TRBD2 (5 bases). Per the germline V gene, CDR1 is SGHAT and CDR2 is FQNNGV. This CDR3 contains 14 residues. Here the CDR3 DNA reads TGTGCCAGCCGCTTTAAGGGAGCCTCCGGGGAGCTGTTTTTT. It codes for CASRFKGASGELFF.

DNA of the CDR3: TGTGCCAGCAGTACGGGACTAGCGGGAGGGGAGACCCAGTACTTC. This sequence encodes CASSTGLAGGETQYF. This rearrangement joins TRBV2 to TRBJ2-5; 16 bases fit TRBD2. V lost 5 bases and J lost 5; bases outside the gene matches: 2. This CDR3 is 15 amino acids long. From germline, CDR1 is SNHLY and CDR2 FYNNEI.

This clone has only a few counts. The gene calls are TRBV10-1 and TRBJ2-3, with TRBD1 identical over 8 bases. V lost 7 bases and J lost 5; bases outside the gene matches: 5. CDR1 and CDR2 (germline): WNHNN, SYGVQD (reference sequence). The CDR3 length is 13 residues. The CDR3 protein is CASNWTGQDTQYF. DNA for the CDR3: TGCGCCAGCAATTGGACAGGGCAAGATACGCAGTATTTT.

The chain employs TRBV11-2 and TRBJ2-1, with 14 bases aligning to TRBD2. Per germline, CDR1 SGHAT and CDR2 FQNNGV. The CDR3 has 15 amino acids. V was clipped by 4 bases and J by 9 bases; unmatched bases: 5. CDR3: CASSSGLAGVSEQFF. The CDR3 region has the DNA TGTGCCAGCAGCTCGGGACTAGCGGGAGTTTCTGAGCAGTTCTTC.

The chain uses TRBV20-1 and TRBJ2-4; no clear D. The ends were cut back, 4 bases at V and 7 bases at J, with 8 bases in the middle. This CDR3 spans 11 amino acids. Germline V gene sequence: CDR1 DFQATT, CDR2 SNEGSKA (reference sequence). DNA for the CDR3: TGCAGTGCTACAGACCCCAACATTCAGTACTTC. It encodes CSATDPNIQYF.

The chain is built from TRBV6-1 and TRBJ2-3; either TRBD1 or TRBD2 may supply D (5 bases each). The V gene lost 6 bases and the J gene lost 1 base, with 11 bases spanning the gap. Germline V gene data show CDR1 as MNHNS and CDR2 as SASEGT. This CDR3 spans 14 amino acids. Here the CDR3 DNA reads TGTGCCAGCAGCGTACGGGGCGGCACAGATACGCAGTATTTT. This gives the protein CASSVRGGTDTQYF.

The V and J genes are TRBV10-1 and TRBJ1-2; TRBD1 matches at 8 bases. V lost 5 bases to trimming and J lost 4 bases; unmatched junction nucleotides: 3. This CDR3 has 13 residues. The germline gives CDR1 WNHNN, CDR2 SYGVQD (reference sequence). The CDR3 is CASSRQGAYGYTF. The CDR3, as DNA: TGCGCCAGCAGTCGGCAGGGGGCCTATGGCTACACCTTC.

The CDR3 region is CASSGVGHNEQFF. The CDR3 bases are TGTGCCAGCAGTGGAGTAGGGCACAATGAGCAGTTCTTC. The rearrangement uses TRBV6-1 and TRBJ2-1; D not resolved. Germline loops: CDR1 MNHNS, CDR2 SASEGT. The germline V and J ends were trimmed by 4 bases and 5 bases, with 9 bases remaining between them. This CDR3 contains 13 residues.

Ten or more counts support this clone. The chain recombines TRBV5-5 with TRBJ2-3; 9 positions match TRBD2. The CDR3 length is 14 residues. V was pared by 5 bases and J by 10 bases, with 11 bases of the junction left unmatched. Germline V CDR1 and CDR2: SGHKS, YYEKEE (reference sequence). CDR3 in amino acids: CASSPSGISGSQYF. The CDR3 DNA sequence: TGTGCCAGCAGTCCTAGCGGGATCTCTGGGTCGCAGTATTTT.

The chain employs TRBV10-3 and TRBJ1-2; TRBD1 aligns across 12 bases. From germline, CDR1 is ENHRY and CDR2 SYGVKD. The CDR3 has 17 residues. Trimming took 0 bases from V and 8 from J; bases not matched to a gene: 10. Here the CDR3 reads CAISESGTGGSTKGYTF. CDR3 coding DNA: TGTGCCATCAGTGAGTCTGGGACAGGGGGCTCAACGAAAGGCTACACCTTC.

This chain joins TRBV5-5 and TRBJ2-7; D gene ambiguous. In germline, CDR1 is SGHKS, CDR2 YYEKEE (reference sequence). The CDR3 totals 15 residues. V lost 4 bases and J lost 0, with 14 bases in between. The CDR3 bases are TGTGCCAGCAGCCCACGTTTCATACTCTCCTACGAGCAGTACTTC. Amino acids: CASSPRFILSYEQYF.

This rearrangement joins TRBV7-8 to TRBJ1-4; possible D gene TRBD1, 5 bases. The CDR3 spans 15 residues. V lost 5 bases and J lost 7, with 17 bases in between. The germline V gene has CDR1 SGHVS and CDR2 FQNEAQ. The CDR3 here is CASSRVGGWGEKLFF. As DNA, the CDR3 is TGTGCCAGCAGCCGTGTCGGGGGGTGGGGTGAAAAACTGTTTTTT.